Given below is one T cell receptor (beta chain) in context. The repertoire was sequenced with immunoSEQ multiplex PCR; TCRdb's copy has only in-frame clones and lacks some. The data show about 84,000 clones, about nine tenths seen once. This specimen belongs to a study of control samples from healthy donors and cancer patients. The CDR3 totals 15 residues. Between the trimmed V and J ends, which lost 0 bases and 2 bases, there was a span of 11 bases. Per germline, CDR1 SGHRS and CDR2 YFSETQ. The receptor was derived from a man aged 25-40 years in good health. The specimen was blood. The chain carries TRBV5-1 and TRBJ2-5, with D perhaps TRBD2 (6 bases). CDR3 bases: TGCGCCAGCAGCTTGGGGGACTTAGGGCAAGAGACCCAGTACTTC. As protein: CASSLGDLGQETQYF.